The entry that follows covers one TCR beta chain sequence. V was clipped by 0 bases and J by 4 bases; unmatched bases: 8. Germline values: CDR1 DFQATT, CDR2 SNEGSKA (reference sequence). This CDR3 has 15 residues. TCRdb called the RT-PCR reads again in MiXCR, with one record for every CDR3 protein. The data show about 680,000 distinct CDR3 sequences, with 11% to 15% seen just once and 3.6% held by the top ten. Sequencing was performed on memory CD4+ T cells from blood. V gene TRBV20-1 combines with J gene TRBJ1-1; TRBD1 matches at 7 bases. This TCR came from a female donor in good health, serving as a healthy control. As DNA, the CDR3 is TGCAGTGCTAGAGATTTCCGACAGGGCGCCACTGAAGCTTTCTTT. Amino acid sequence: CSARDFRQGATEAFF.